These T cell receptor beta chains were read from a single sample in a study of T cells after posttransplantation cyclophosphamide. Libraries were prepared by immunoSEQ multiplex PCR; TCRdb keeps only in-frame clonotypes and omits some of them. Of more than 20,000 clones detected, around 89% appear once; the ten largest clones hold 8.2%. The source material was PBMCs, sampled after an allogeneic stem cell transplant with a calcineurin inhibitor and methotrexate. The origin of the receptors is a female patient aged 50 to 65 who received an allogeneic stem cell transplant from an unrelated donor, was CMV-positive, and had chronic GVHD only. Some T cells may be the graft donor's. CDR3s include the opening cysteine and the closing phenylalanine or tryptophan. The D gene is left open where the match is weak. Clone size is shown for a subset of rows, as once, few, many or a class of expanded clone.

V gene	J gene	D gene	clone size	CDR3 DNA	CDR3 protein
TRBV5-1	TRBJ2-5	TRBD2	-	TGCGCCAGCAGCTCTACGACTAGCGGGAGTAGAGAGACCCAGTACTTC	CASSSTTSGSRETQYF
TRBV10-3	TRBJ1-2	TRBD1	few	TGTGCCATCAGTCCCGGGACAGGGACTTCAGGAGGCTATGGCTACACCTTC	CAISPGTGTSGGYGYTF
TRBV5-1	TRBJ1-6	-	-	TGCGCCAGCAGCTTGGAGGGGGGGATCTATAATTCACCCCTCCACTTT	CASSLEGGIYNSPLHF
TRBV5-1	TRBJ2-3	TRBD2	-	TGCGCCAGCAGCCCAACCGCGGGAGAAGATACGCAGTATTTT	CASSPTAGEDTQYF
TRBV30	TRBJ1-5	-	-	TGTGCCTGGAGCGCTGGGGGGAACCAGCCCCAGCATTTT	CAWSAGGNQPQHF
TRBV30	TRBJ1-5	-	-	TGTGCCTGGAGTGTACCTGGTGGCGGAGCGTATAGCAATCAGCCCCAGCATTTT	CAWSVPGGGAYSNQPQHF
TRBV7-3	TRBJ2-5	TRBD1	once	TGTGCCAGCAGCCCAAGCGCCACACAGGGGGCAAAAGAGACCCAGTACTTC	CASSPSATQGAKETQYF
TRBV6-1	TRBJ2-5	-	-	TGTGCCAGCAGTGAACTCGCGGGTGAGACCCAGTACTTC	CASSELAGETQYF
TRBV19	TRBJ1-6	-	-	TGTGCCAGTAGGTTGCGGGGGAGGGATTCACCCCTCCACTTT	CASRLRGRDSPLHF
TRBV7-3	TRBJ1-2	-	-	TGTGCCAGCAGCTTAAGGGGGCGAGATGGGGGCTACACCTTC	CASSLRGRDGGYTF
TRBV5-1	TRBJ2-1	TRBD2	-	TGCGCCAGCAGCTTGGTGGTAGCGGGAGCCAATGAGCAGTTCTTC	CASSLVVAGANEQFF
TRBV6-6	TRBJ1-4	-	few	TGTGCCAGCAGGTCGGCGACGGCGAGGGAAAAACTGTTTTTT	CASRSATAREKLFF
TRBV5-1	TRBJ1-2	-	-	TGCGCCAGCAGCTTTACTGCGCCGGGTGACTATGGCTACACCTTC	CASSFTAPGDYGYTF
TRBV27	TRBJ1-2	-	-	TGTGCCAGCAGTTTAAAGGGGGACGGGGGCTACACCTTC	CASSLKGDGGYTF
TRBV15	TRBJ1-2	-	-	TGTGCCACCAGCAGAGATTGGCCCGGGACAAAGAATGGCTACACCTTC	CATSRDWPGTKNGYTF
TRBV4-2	TRBJ2-2	-	once	TGTGCCAGCAGCCAATTATTTGGCAGGGTCTACACCGGGGAGCTGTTTTTT	CASSQLFGRVYTGELFF
TRBV5-1	TRBJ2-2	TRBD2	-	TGCGCCAGCAACGGAGCGGGAGACTTGAACACCGGGGAGCTGTTTTTT	CASNGAGDLNTGELFF
TRBV18	TRBJ1-3	-	few	TGTGCCAGCTCAGCCTCGGACAGAGGAAACACCATATATTTT	CASSASDRGNTIYF
TRBV18	TRBJ2-7	-	-	TGTGCCAGCTCACCCGGGGTCTCCTACGAGCAGTACTTC	CASSPGVSYEQYF
TRBV11-2	TRBJ2-2	-	-	TGTGCCAGCAGCTCATACGGGTACCCCGGGGAGCTGTTTTTT	CASSSYGYPGELFF
TRBV25-1	TRBJ1-6	TRBD1	-	TGTGCCAGCAGTGAATATGGCACAGGGGGGTCCCCCCTCCACTTT	CASSEYGTGGSPLHF
TRBV7-2	TRBJ1-3	-	-	TGTGCCAGCAGCGGCAGGGTTTTTGAAAACACCATGTATTTT	CASSGRVFENTMYF
TRBV5-8	TRBJ2-3	TRBD1	-	TGTGCCAGCAGCTTAGAGACAGGGGGCGCGCATACGCAGTATTTT	CASSLETGGAHTQYF
TRBV11-3	TRBJ2-7	TRBD2	once	TGTGCCAGCAGCCCGACGGTAACCGGGACTAGCGGGAGATACGAGCAGTACTTC	CASSPTVTGTSGRYEQYF
TRBV28	TRBJ1-4	-	-	TGTGCCAGCGGGACTCGATTGGAAAAACTGTTTTTT	CASGTRLEKLFF
TRBV9	TRBJ1-2	TRBD1	-	TGTGCCAGCAGCAACCGGGACAGGGGGAACTATGGCTACACCTTC	CASSNRDRGNYGYTF
TRBV10-3	TRBJ1-1	-	-	TGTGCCATCAGTGAACCTGGCCGGCGGGCGAACACTGAAGCTTTCTTT	CAISEPGRRANTEAFF
TRBV29-1	TRBJ2-3	TRBD2	-	TGCAGCGCTTGGGGACTAGCGGGGAACTCAGATACGCAGTATTTT	CSAWGLAGNSDTQYF
TRBV28	TRBJ1-4	TRBD1	once	TGTGCCAGCAGTTTATTACAGGGGAATGAAAAACTGTTTTTT	CASSLLQGNEKLFF
TRBV27	TRBJ2-5	-	-	TGTGCCAGCAGTTTGACTAATGTGGAGACCCAGTACTTC	CASSLTNVETQYF
TRBV5-1	TRBJ2-1	TRBD2	-	TGCGCCAGCAGCTACCATATCGGACTAGCGGGAGGTCCCCTCAGCTCCTACAATGAGCAGTTCTTC	CASSYHIGLAGGPLSSYNEQFF
TRBV4-2	TRBJ1-1	-	-	TGTGCCAGCAGCCAAGGACAGGTGATGAACACTGAAGCTTTCTTT	CASSQGQVMNTEAFF
TRBV7-6	TRBJ2-7	-	once	TGTGCCAGCAGCTTAGGAGCCACGGGGAGGGAGCAGTACTTC	CASSLGATGREQYF
TRBV6-4	TRBJ1-5	TRBD1	once	TGTGCCAGCAGTGAAATGGGACAGCCGAATCAGCCCCAGCATTTT	CASSEMGQPNQPQHF
TRBV19	TRBJ2-1	TRBD1	-	TGTGCCAGTAGTATTGGGGGACAGCCGTACAATGACGGGCAGTTCTTC	CASSIGGQPYNDGQFF
TRBV7-6	TRBJ2-5	TRBD2	-	TGTGCCAGCAGCCACCCAACGGGAGCGGGAGTAGAGACCCAGTACTTC	CASSHPTGAGVETQYF
TRBV7-7	TRBJ2-5	-	once	TGTGCTAGCAGCTTAGCAGGGGCTAAAGGAGAGACCCAGTACTTC	CASSLAGAKGETQYF